The subject of this entry is one T cell receptor beta chain. Its specificity is not known. From the reads, TCRdb called clonotypes with MiXCR, one entry per CDR3 protein. This table holds around 900,000 distinct CDR3 sequences, approximately 32% found once. This record belongs to a study of T cell repertoires in cytomegalovirus infection. Study details: Both a matching HLA type and CMV infection were indicated by public TCR beta signatures. Overall study results and limits: Pooled public TCR beta family frequency picked out CMV carriers with the relevant HLA. Predominance within the ex vivo response was attributable to HLA-C-restricted CMV-specific TCR beta clonotypes.

In germline, CDR1 is MNHEY, CDR2 SVGEGT. Trimming shortened V by 0 bases and J by 4 bases, and 18 bases separated the two germline ends. This CDR3 is built from 18 residues. The sample here was cultured CD8+ T cells from PBMCs, taken from culture after CMV antigen stimulation. The origin of this receptor is a human donor in good health (CMV status not recorded). Some clones in this sample may be carry-over from other donors' samples. The rearrangement joins TRBV6-2 or TRBV6-3 to TRBJ2-2; D is unclear. CDR3 protein: CASSYSIRGPISTGELFF. CDR3 nucleotides: TGTGCCAGCAGTTACTCGATCAGAGGACCAATATCCACCGGGGAGCTGTTTTTT.